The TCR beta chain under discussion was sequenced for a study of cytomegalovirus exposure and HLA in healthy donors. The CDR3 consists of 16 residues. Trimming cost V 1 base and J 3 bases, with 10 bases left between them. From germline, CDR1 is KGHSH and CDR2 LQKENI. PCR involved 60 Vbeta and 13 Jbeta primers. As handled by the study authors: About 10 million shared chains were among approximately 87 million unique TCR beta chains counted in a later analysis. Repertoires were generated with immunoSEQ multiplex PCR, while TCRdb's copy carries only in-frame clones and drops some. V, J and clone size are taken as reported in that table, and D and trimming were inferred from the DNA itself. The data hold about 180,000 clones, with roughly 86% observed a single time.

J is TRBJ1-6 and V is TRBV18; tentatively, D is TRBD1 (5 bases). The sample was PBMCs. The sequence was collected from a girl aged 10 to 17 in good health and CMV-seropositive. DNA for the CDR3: TGTGCCAGCTCACCACTGACAGACAGCTATAATTCACCCCTCCACTTT. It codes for CASSPLTDSYNSPLHF.